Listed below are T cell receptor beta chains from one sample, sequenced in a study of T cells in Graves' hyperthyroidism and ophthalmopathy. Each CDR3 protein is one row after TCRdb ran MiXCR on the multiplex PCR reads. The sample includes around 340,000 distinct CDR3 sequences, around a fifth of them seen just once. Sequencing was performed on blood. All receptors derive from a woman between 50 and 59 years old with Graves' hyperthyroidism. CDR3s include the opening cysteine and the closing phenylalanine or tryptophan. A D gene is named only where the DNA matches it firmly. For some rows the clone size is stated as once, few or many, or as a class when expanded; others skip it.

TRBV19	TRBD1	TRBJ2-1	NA	TGTGCCAGTAGTCCCACCGGGACAGGGTTGTATGAGCAGTTCTTC	CASSPTGTGLYEQFF
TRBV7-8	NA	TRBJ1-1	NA	TGTGCCAGCAGCTTATTAGAGGGTCGGCGGACTGAAGCTTTCTTT	CASSLLEGRRTEAFF
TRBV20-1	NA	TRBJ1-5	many	TGCAGTGCCGAAGCCGGGTCCCTAAATCAGCCCCAGCATTTT	CSAEAGSLNQPQHF
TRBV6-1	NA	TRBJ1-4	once	TGTGCCAGCAGACCGTCGAGGTGGGCAACTAATGAAAAACTGTTTTTT	CASRPSRWATNEKLFF
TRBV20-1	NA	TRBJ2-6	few	TGCAGTGCTTTGACAGGTCGAATGTTCCACTCTGGGGCCAACGTCCTGACTTTC	CSALTGRMFHSGANVLTF
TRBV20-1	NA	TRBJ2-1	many	TGCAGTGCAGACGACAATGCCAACAATGAGCAGTTCTTC	CSADDNANNEQFF
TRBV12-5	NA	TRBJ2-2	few	TGTGCTAGTGGTTTGGCGACAAACGGGGAGCTGTTTTTT	CASGLATNGELFF
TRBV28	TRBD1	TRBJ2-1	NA	TGTGCCAGCAGGTTTCCCGGGACAGGGAATACCTACAATGAGCAGTTCTTC	CASRFPGTGNTYNEQFF
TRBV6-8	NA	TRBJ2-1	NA	TGTGCCAGCAGTTACGGTGGACAGTCGAGCAATGAGCAGTTCTTC	CASSYGGQSSNEQFF
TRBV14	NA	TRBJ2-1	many	TGTGCCAGCAGCCACGGAACGACTAGATACAATGAGCAGTTCTTC	CASSHGTTRYNEQFF
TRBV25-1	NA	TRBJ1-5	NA	TGTGCCAGCAGTGGCGGGGGACTGACTAGCAATCAGCCCCAGCATTTT	CASSGGGLTSNQPQHF
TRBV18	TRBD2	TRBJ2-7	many	TGTGCCAGCTCCCAAGAGGCGGGAGTGTACGAGCAGTACTTC	CASSQEAGVYEQYF
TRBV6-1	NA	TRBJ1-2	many	TGTGCCAGCACGGGATCTAACTATGGCTACACCTTC	CASTGSNYGYTF
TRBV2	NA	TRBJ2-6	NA	TGTGCCAGCGAAGGGTCCGGGGCCAACGTCCTGACTTTC	CASEGSGANVLTF
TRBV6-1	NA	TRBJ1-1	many	TGTGCCAGCGGCTTCGGCACTGAAGCTTTCTTT	CASGFGTEAFF
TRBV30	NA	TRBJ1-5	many	TGTGCCTGGAGTGGGGGCTACAATCAGCCCCAGCATTTT	CAWSGGYNQPQHF
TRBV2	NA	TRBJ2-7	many	TGTGCCAGCAGTGGGGGGGTTTACGAGCAGTACTTC	CASSGGVYEQYF
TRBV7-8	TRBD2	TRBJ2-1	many	TGTGCCAGCAGCCTCCGAGCGGGGGGACACAATGAGCAGTTCTTC	CASSLRAGGHNEQFF
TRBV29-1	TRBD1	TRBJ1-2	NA	TGCAGCGTGCGCGACAGGGTCGGCTACACCTTC	CSVRDRVGYTF
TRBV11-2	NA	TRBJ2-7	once	TGTGCCAGCAGCTTATGGGGGCGACGGACTTCCTACGAGCAGTACTTC	CASSLWGRRTSYEQYF
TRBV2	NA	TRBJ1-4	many	TGTGCCAGCAGTGAAGGTGTGGGTGCAACTAATGAAAAACTGTTTTTT	CASSEGVGATNEKLFF
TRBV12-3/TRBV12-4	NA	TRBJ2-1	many	TGTGCCAGCAGTTCCGCGCATGAGCAGTTCTTC	CASSSAHEQFF
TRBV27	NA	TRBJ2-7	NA	TGTGCCAGCGGCATCATGCGACAGGCTATCTACGAGCAGTACTTC	CASGIMRQAIYEQYF
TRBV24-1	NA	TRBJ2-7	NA	TGTGCCACCAGTGGTTTTCCGACCTACGAGCAGTACTTC	CATSGFPTYEQYF
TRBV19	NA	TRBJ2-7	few	TGTGCCAGTAGTGGCGGAGGGGGCCACGAGCAGTACTTC	CASSGGGGHEQYF
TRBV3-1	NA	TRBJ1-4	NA	TGTGCCAGCAGCCAAGCAGGGGATCCCGAAAAACTGTTTTTT	CASSQAGDPEKLFF
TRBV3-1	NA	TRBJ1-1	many	TGTGCCAGCAGCCATCAAGGAGGGGGGCGGAACACTGAAGCTTTCTTT	CASSHQGGGRNTEAFF
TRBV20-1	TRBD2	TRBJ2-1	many	TGCAGTGCTAGACATAGCGGGGGCACGAGCTCCTACAATGAGCAGTTCTTC	CSARHSGGTSSYNEQFF
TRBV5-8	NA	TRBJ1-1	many	TGTGCCAGCAGCTTGGATGGAATAATAAACACTGAAGCTTTCTTT	CASSLDGIINTEAFF
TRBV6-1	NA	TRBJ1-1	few	TGTGCCAGCAGTGAACTCTGGGTTATGGCTTTCTTT	CASSELWVMAFF
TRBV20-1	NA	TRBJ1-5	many	TGCAGTGCTCTCAAGCCCCAACCGAATCAGCCCCAGCATTTT	CSALKPQPNQPQHF
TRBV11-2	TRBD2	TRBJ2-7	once	TGTGCCAGCAGCTCACCCTCGGGACTAGTTCGCCACGAGCAGTACTTC	CASSSPSGLVRHEQYF
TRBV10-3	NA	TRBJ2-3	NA	TGTGCCATCAGTGAGGGTATAGATACGCAGTATTTT	CAISEGIDTQYF
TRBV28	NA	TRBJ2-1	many	TGTGCCAGCAGTTTTGGGCTAGTGTACAATGAGCAGTTCTTC	CASSFGLVYNEQFF
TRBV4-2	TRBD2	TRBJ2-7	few	TGTGCCAGCAGCCAAGACCGAGGGGACTACTACGAGCAGTACTTC	CASSQDRGDYYEQYF
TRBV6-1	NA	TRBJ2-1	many	TGTGCCAGCAGTATACTAGCCCAAAGCTCCTACAATGAGCAGTTCTTC	CASSILAQSSYNEQFF
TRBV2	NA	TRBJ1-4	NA	TGTGCCAGCAGCGTCCAGCGGGACAACAATGAAAAACTGTTTTTT	CASSVQRDNNEKLFF
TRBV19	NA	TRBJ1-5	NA	TGTGCTACACAACAGGGAACATTTAGGAATCAGCCCCAGCATTTT	CATQQGTFRNQPQHF
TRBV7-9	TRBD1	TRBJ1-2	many	TGTGCCAGCAGTTCCGGACAGGGGTATCTTAAGTATGGCTACACCTTC	CASSSGQGYLKYGYTF
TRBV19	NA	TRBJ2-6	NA	TGTGCCAGTAGTCTAATGAACTCTGGGGCCAACGTCCTGACTTTC	CASSLMNSGANVLTF
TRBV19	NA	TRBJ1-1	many	TGTGCCAGTAGTATAATGCCGGGGAAAGGCACTGAAGCTTTCTTT	CASSIMPGKGTEAFF
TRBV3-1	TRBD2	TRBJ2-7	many	TGTGCCAGCAGCCACCTACTAGCGGGAGGTTATGAGCAGTACTTC	CASSHLLAGGYEQYF
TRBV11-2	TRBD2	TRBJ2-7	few	TGTGCCAGCAGCCCCTTGGCGGCGGGAGGGCCTTCCTACGAGCAGTACTTC	CASSPLAAGGPSYEQYF
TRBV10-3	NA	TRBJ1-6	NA	TGTGCCATCCGGGGCGGGGCGTGGGATTCACCCCTCCACTTT	CAIRGGAWDSPLHF
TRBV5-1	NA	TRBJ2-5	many	TGCGCCAGCAGCTTGGTGGAAAGCCCGGGCCCAGAGACCCAGTACTTC	CASSLVESPGPETQYF
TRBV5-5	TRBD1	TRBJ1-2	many	TGTGCCAGCAGCTTGGCTATACAGGGGAAGGACTATGGCTACACCTTC	CASSLAIQGKDYGYTF
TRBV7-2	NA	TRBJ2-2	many	TGTGCCAGCAGCTCTAAGCCCGGGGAGCTGTTTTTT	CASSSKPGELFF
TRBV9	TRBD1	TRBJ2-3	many	TGTGCCAGCAGCCCCGAAACAGGGGGCACTACGCAGTATTTT	CASSPETGGTTQYF
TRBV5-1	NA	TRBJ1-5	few	TGCGCCAGCAGCTTAGACTATAGCAATCAGCCCCAGCATTTT	CASSLDYSNQPQHF
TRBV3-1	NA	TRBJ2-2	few	TGTGCCAGCAGCCATAGTGACAGCCGTGGCACCGGGGAGCTGTTTTTT	CASSHSDSRGTGELFF
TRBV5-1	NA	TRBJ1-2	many	TGCGCCAGCACCCGGCGGGGGGAGCCCTATGGCTACACCTTC	CASTRRGEPYGYTF
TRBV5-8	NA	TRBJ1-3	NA	TGTGCCAGCAGCTTGTCGGGAAACACCATATATTTT	CASSLSGNTIYF
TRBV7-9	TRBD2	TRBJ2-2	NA	TGTGCCAGCAGCTCAACCGGGACTAGCTCCGGGGAGCTGTTTTTT	CASSSTGTSSGELFF
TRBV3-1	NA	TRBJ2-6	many	TGTGCCAGCAGCCAAGGGGGATGGATTGGGGCCAACGTCCTGACTTTC	CASSQGGWIGANVLTF
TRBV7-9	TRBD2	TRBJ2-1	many	TGTGCCAGCAGCTTAGGGACTAGCGAACGATCCTACAATGAGCAGTTCTTC	CASSLGTSERSYNEQFF
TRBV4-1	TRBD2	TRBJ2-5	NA	TGCGCCAGCAGCCGACTAGCAACTGAGACCCAGTACTTC	CASSRLATETQYF
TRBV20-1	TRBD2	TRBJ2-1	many	TGCAGTGCTAGAGATCTTAGCGGGAGGGTGAATGAGCAGTTCTTC	CSARDLSGRVNEQFF
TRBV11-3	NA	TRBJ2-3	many	TGTGCCAGCAGCGGACGTGGCACAGATACGCAGTATTTT	CASSGRGTDTQYF
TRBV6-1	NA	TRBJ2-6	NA	TGTGCCAGCAGCAACGAGGGACCTGGGGCCAACGTCCTGACTTTC	CASSNEGPGANVLTF